The next 27 T cell receptor beta chains were all read from a single sample in a study of blood T cell repertoires in COVID-19. Produced via immunoSEQ multiplex PCR; TCRdb's table is partial and in-frame only. The table shows approximately 210,000 clones, with 75% to 85% occurring only once. The sample taken for sequencing was PBMCs or T cells enriched from blood (not recorded which). These receptors all come from a man aged 30 to 45 with acute COVID-19.

This chain links TRBV6-5 with TRBJ2-7; 9 bases are a match to TRBD2. V lost 6 bases to trimming and J lost 1 base; unmatched junction nucleotides: 4. The CDR3 extends over 14 amino acids. The germline CDR1 and CDR2 sequences are MNHEY and SVGAGI. The CDR3 loop reads CASRRSGGSYEQYF. As DNA, the CDR3 is TGTGCCAGCAGGCGGAGCGGGGGGTCCTACGAGCAGTACTTC.

The V and J genes are TRBV19 and TRBJ2-7; TRBD2 aligns across 9 bases. The V segment lost 3 bases and the J segment 3 bases; nucleotides outside the gene matches: 12. The CDR3 consists of 17 residues. CDR1 is LNHDA and CDR2 is SQIVND in the germline V gene (reference sequence). CDR3 loop: CASSMWGSGGALYEQYF. In DNA, the CDR3 is TGTGCCAGTAGTATGTGGGGTAGCGGGGGAGCCCTCTACGAGCAGTACTTC.

The chain is built from TRBV9 and TRBJ1-2; D may be TRBD1 (6 bases). This CDR3 spans 14 amino acids. The V gene's germline CDR1 is SGDLS and CDR2 YYNGEE. The V and J ends lost 3 bases and 2 bases respectively, with 11 bases between them. The CDR3 coding sequence is TGTGCCAGCAGCGCCTGGGGACAAAACTATGGCTACACCTTC. This sequence encodes CASSAWGQNYGYTF.

This chain uses TRBV2 with TRBJ1-5; 11 bases match TRBD1. CDR1 is SNHLY, CDR2 FYNNEI, per germline. Germline trimming cut 0 bases from V and 5 bases from J; bases unmatched to any gene: 9. There are 18 residues in the CDR3. This chain's CDR3 is CASSEARVKGQGDQPQHF. For the CDR3, the DNA is TGTGCCAGCAGTGAAGCGCGGGTGAAGGGACAGGGGGATCAGCCCCAGCATTTT. The full variable domain, rest sourced from reference TRBV2 and TRBJ1-5, is EPEVTQTPSHQVTQMGQEVILRCVPISNHLYFYWYRQILGQKVEFLVSFYNNEISEKSEIFDDQFSVERPDGSNFTLKIRSTKLEDSAMYFCASSEARVKGQGDQPQHFGDGTRLSIL.

The genes are TRBV6-6 and TRBJ1-6; D ambiguous. There are 12 residues in the CDR3. Germline CDR1 and CDR2: MNHNY and SVGAGI (reference sequence). V dropped 6 bases and J dropped 7 bases, with 7 bases sitting between them. The CDR3 loop is CASRNSNSPLHF. The CDR3 nucleotides read TGTGCCAGCAGAAACAGCAATTCACCCCTCCACTTT.

This clone showed up just a few times. The chain couples TRBV9 to TRBJ1-2; D not resolved. Trimming stripped 0 bases from V and 4 bases from J, with 10 bases between. Germline values: CDR1 SGDLS, CDR2 YYNGEE. The CDR3 consists of 14 residues. The DNA for the CDR3 is TGTGCCAGCAGCGTAGGGGTACAGTTCTATGGCTACACCTTC. Its protein is CASSVGVQFYGYTF.

The CDR3: CSVERTGGTDTQYF. DNA of the CDR3: TGCAGCGTTGAGAGGACAGGCGGCACAGATACGCAGTATTTT. This chain connects TRBV29-1 to TRBJ2-3; 7 nucleotides match TRBD1. J lost 1 base, V lost 3 bases, and 4 bases had no gene match. CDR3 length equals 14 residues. Germline assignment: CDR1 SQVTM and CDR2 ANQGSEA.

The chain employs TRBV30 and TRBJ1-1, with 9 bases lining up with TRBD1. CDR1 and CDR2 from the germline V gene are GTSNPN and SVGIG (reference sequence). The CDR3 has 11 residues. With 8 bases clipped from V and 8 bases from J, the junction kept 6 bases outside the gene matches. CDR3 loop: CAASDRGEAFF. The CDR3 DNA follows: TGTGCCGCATCGGACAGGGGAGAAGCTTTCTTT.

The chain links TRBV28 to TRBJ1-1; D might be TRBD1 (5 bases). CDR1 is MDHEN, CDR2 SYDVKM, per germline. Trimming took 7 bases from V and 10 from J, leaving 19 bases between them. The CDR3 runs to 13 residues. The CDR3 nucleotides are TGTGCCAGCACTACATCACCACAGGTGGTAGCTTTCTTT. It encodes CASTTSPQVVAFF.

The chain recombines TRBV7-3 with TRBJ1-2, with 8 nucleotides matching TRBD1. The CDR3 has 14 residues. CDR1 SGHTA and CDR2 FQGTGA come from the germline V gene. Trimming at V came to 0 bases and at J to 3 bases, leaving 0 bases not matched to a gene. CDR3 sequence (DNA): TGTGCCAGCAGCTTAACGGACAGGGACTATGGCTACACCTTC. Its protein is CASSLTDRDYGYTF.

This chain uses TRBV7-9 with TRBJ1-1, with D hard to call. V lost 1 base to trimming and J lost 6 bases, with 12 bases between them. The CDR3 contains 14 residues. Per germline, CDR1 SEHNR and CDR2 FQNEAQ (reference sequence). CDR3 bases: TGTGCCAGCAGCTTAGACACTTTTGGGCCTGAAGCTTTCTTT. Its protein is CASSLDTFGPEAFF.

Comment on this clone: A read error may account for a junction end that differs from germline. This chain uses TRBV4-1 with TRBJ2-5; D might be TRBD2 (6 bases). The CDR3 extends over 13 amino acids. Per germline, CDR1 MGHRA and CDR2 YSYEKL. The CDR3 nucleotides read TGCGCCAGCAGCCAAGAAGTGGGGGGAGCCGAAAACTTC. Translated, it gives CASSQEVGGAENF.

V and J are TRBV9 and TRBJ2-5; 8 bases map to TRBD2. This CDR3 contains 15 residues. Germline V CDR1 and CDR2: SGDLS, YYNGEE. V lost 3 bases to trimming and J lost 1 base; unmatched junction nucleotides: 5. The CDR3 sequence: CASSGPGGIQETQYF. CDR3 DNA: TGTGCCAGCAGCGGCCCGGGGGGGATCCAAGAGACCCAGTACTTC.

Of note for this clone: The junction and the germline gene differ at one end; a read error may be behind it. Other nucleotide sequences from this sample produce the same CDR3. The V and J genes are TRBV3-1 (or the pseudogene TRBV3-2) and TRBJ1-4; 8 bases match TRBD1. Germline-derived CDR1 and CDR2 are LGHDT and YNNKEL (reference sequence). The CDR3 is 14 residues long. CDR3 in amino acids: CASSQVGQGQKLFF. For the CDR3, the DNA is TGTGCCAGCAGTCAAGTCGGACAGGGCCAAAAACTGTTTTTT.

The chain has TRBV7-6 and TRBJ2-3; D is unclear. The CDR3 is 15 amino acids. Trimming cost V 2 bases and J 3 bases, with 12 bases left between them. From germline, CDR1 is SGHVS and CDR2 FNYEAQ. CDR3 in DNA: TGTGCCAGCAGCTTAATGGCGGTCGGAACAGATACGCAGTATTTT. This codes for CASSLMAVGTDTQYF.

This clone turned up a few times. The chain combines TRBV4-1 with TRBJ2-7; D remains ambiguous. CDR1 MGHRA and CDR2 YSYEKL come from the germline V gene. Trimming pared 4 bases from V and 2 bases from J, leaving 12 bases between. The CDR3 runs 14 residues. The chain's CDR3 is CASSPRNTAYEQYF. The CDR3, as DNA: TGCGCCAGCAGCCCCAGGAATACGGCCTACGAGCAGTACTTC.

This clone has just one count. The V call is TRBV2, the J call TRBJ1-3, with D possibly matching TRBD1 (6 bases). Germline assignment: CDR1 SNHLY and CDR2 FYNNEI. Deletions cut 6 bases from V and 5 bases from J, with 17 bases between. The CDR3 length is 15 residues. The CDR3 loop reads CASRQDSAKRNTIYF. The CDR3, as DNA: TGTGCCAGCAGGCAGGACAGTGCGAAAAGAAACACCATATATTTT.

This sequence joins TRBV7-2 and TRBJ2-5; 7 bases agree with TRBD2. Germline CDR1 and CDR2: SGHTA and FQGNSA. Trimming removed 4 bases from V and 2 bases from J; junction bases left unmatched: 7. The CDR3 runs to 15 residues. CDR3 sequence reads: CASSSRSGDQETQYF. Written as DNA, the CDR3 is TGTGCCAGCAGCTCAAGAAGCGGGGATCAAGAGACCCAGTACTTC.

The V gene is TRBV28, the J gene TRBJ1-1, with 7 positions matching TRBD1. Germline values: CDR1 MDHEN, CDR2 SYDVKM. V shed 6 bases and J 11 bases; nucleotides not matched to a gene: 6. The length of the CDR3 is 11 residues. This chain's CDR3 is CASRMDRRAFF. The CDR3 DNA reads TGTGCCAGCAGAATGGACAGGCGGGCTTTCTTT. The variable domain in full, completed from reference TRBV28 and TRBJ1-1, reads DVKVTQSSRYLVKRTGEKVFLECVQDMDHENMFWYRQDPGLGLRLIYFSYDVKMKEKGDIPEGYSVSREKKERFSLILESASTNQTSMYLCASRMDRRAFFGQGTRLTVV.

On this clone: The junction and the germline gene differ at one end; a read error may be behind it. This chain connects TRBV19 to TRBJ2-3; D ambiguous. The CDR3 runs to 13 residues. Germline CDR1 and CDR2: LNHDA and SQIVND (reference sequence). The CDR3 reads CASSLETGRRQYF. The CDR3 nucleotides are TGTGCCAGTAGTTTAGAGACTGGTAGGCGGCAGTATTTT.

This chain uses TRBV18 with TRBJ2-2; 7 nucleotides align to TRBD2. V shed 3 bases, J shed 2 bases, and the junction held 0 bases outside the gene matches. The CDR3 is 14 amino acids. CDR1 and CDR2 from the germline V gene are KGHSH and LQKENI. The CDR3: CASSPGLNTGELFF. CDR3 DNA sequence: TGTGCCAGCTCACCGGGACTAAACACCGGGGAGCTGTTTTTT.

The genes are TRBV9 and TRBJ2-2; 12 bases agree with TRBD2. The CDR3 covers 16 residues. The germline V gene has CDR1 SGDLS and CDR2 YYNGEE. Trimming cost V 3 bases and J 2 bases; bases outside gene matches: 2. CDR3 in amino acids: CASSGGLAGNTGELFF. The CDR3 DNA reads TGTGCCAGCAGCGGGGGACTAGCGGGCAACACCGGGGAGCTGTTTTTT.

By proportion, this clone is medium-sized. The chain has TRBV7-3 and TRBJ1-5; tentative D call: TRBD1 (5 bases). The CDR3 contains 18 residues. CDR1 SGHTA and CDR2 FQGTGA come from the germline V gene. Trimming stripped 5 bases from V and 3 bases from J, with 23 bases between. This CDR3 is CASSPKGFGESINQPQHF. DNA for the CDR3: TGTGCCAGCAGCCCAAAGGGGTTCGGTGAGTCGATCAATCAGCCCCAGCATTTT.

The V call is TRBV19, the J call TRBJ1-4; 9 bases agree with TRBD1. Germline CDR1 is LNHDA and CDR2 is SQIVND (reference sequence). This CDR3 contains 15 residues. Trimming cost V 5 bases and J 5 bases; bases outside gene matches: 6. The DNA of the CDR3 is TGTGCCAGTAGTTCCCGGACAGGGGAGAATGAAAAACTGTTTTTT. Translation gives CASSSRTGENEKLFF.

The rearrangement joins TRBV9 to TRBJ1-1, with 8 bases fitting TRBD1. With V trimmed by 4 bases and J by 0 bases, 5 bases remained unmatched. The CDR3 is 15 residues long. Germline loops: CDR1 SGDLS, CDR2 YYNGEE. CDR3 sequence (DNA): TGTGCCAGCAGCCACGACAGGGGCTTGAACACTGAAGCTTTCTTT. Translation gives CASSHDRGLNTEAFF.

V is TRBV2 and J is TRBJ2-7, with D perhaps matching TRBD1 (6 bases). Trimming removed 6 bases from V and 0 bases from J, with 15 bases in between. This CDR3 contains 15 residues. The V gene's germline CDR1 is SNHLY and CDR2 FYNNEI. CDR3 amino acids: CASRLTGGFSYEQYF. The CDR3 coding sequence is TGTGCCAGCAGATTGACAGGCGGCTTCTCCTACGAGCAGTACTTC.

V gene TRBV29-1 combines with J gene TRBJ1-4, with D maybe TRBD1 (6 bases). Germline CDR1 SQVTM, CDR2 ANQGSEA. V shed 6 bases and J shed 8 bases, with 25 bases lying between them. The CDR3 contains 16 residues. The CDR3 region is CSVWDDPTVQGEKLFF. The CDR3 DNA is TGCAGCGTGTGGGACGACCCGACCGTTCAGGGGGAAAAACTGTTTTTT.